This TCR beta chain was retrieved from a study of monozygotic twins with cystic fibrosis. TCRdb's copy holds only in-frame clones and misses some; the assay was immunoSEQ multiplex PCR. The sample has roughly 24,000 clones, 95% to 98% seen once. Between the trimmed V and J ends, which lost 6 bases and 0 bases, there was a span of 15 bases. Per germline, CDR1 SQVTM and CDR2 ANQGSEA. The CDR3 has 14 residues. Sequenced sample: blood. The rearrangement uses TRBV29-1 and TRBJ2-7, with D perhaps matching TRBD2 (6 bases). The clonotype was recovered from a girl under 18 with cystic fibrosis. The CDR3 spells CSVAAGLGSYEQYF. In nucleotides, the CDR3 is TGCAGCGTCGCGGCGGGACTCGGCTCCTACGAGCAGTACTTC.